These 24 T cell receptor beta chains originate from one sample sequenced in a study of T-cell reconstitution after alpha-beta-depleted transplantation in children. The library targeted TCRbeta and was prepared with unique molecular identifiers. TCRdb reanalysed the PCR reads using MiXCR and keeps one entry per CDR3 protein. The table lists about 440,000 distinct CDR3 sequences, 43% of them singletons. The sample here was PBMCs, taken before TCRalphabeta/CD19-depleted stem cell transplant. The receptor source for this set is a girl aged 2 to 10 with aplastic anemia, due to receive a stem cell transplant.

The chain has TRBV10-3 and TRBJ1-2; weak D call: TRBD1 (6 bases). CDR3 length: 13 residues. Germline V gene sequence: CDR1 ENHRY, CDR2 SYGVKD. Trimming left V 7 bases short and J 2 bases short, with 11 bases between. The CDR3 is CAINGQTNYGYTF. The CDR3 DNA sequence: TGTGCCATCAACGGACAGACGAACTATGGCTACACCTTC.

This chain connects TRBV19 to TRBJ2-2; TRBD1 agrees at 8 bases. With 8 bases clipped from V and 2 bases from J, the junction kept 4 bases outside the gene matches. Germline CDR1 LNHDA, CDR2 SQIVND (reference sequence). The CDR3 length is 14 residues. The CDR3: CASETGDNTGELFF. In nucleotides, the CDR3 is TGTGCCAGTGAGACAGGGGATAACACCGGGGAGCTGTTTTTT.

This rearrangement joins TRBV7-2 to TRBJ2-5; D is tentatively TRBD1 or TRBD2 (6 bases each). The CDR3 is made up of 16 amino acids. CDR1 is SGHTA and CDR2 is FQGNSA in the germline V gene. Trimming left V 1 base short and J 5 bases short, with 17 bases between. Here the CDR3 reads CASSLGAHGGGETQYF. The CDR3 DNA reads TGTGCCAGCAGCTTAGGGGCCCACGGAGGGGGGGAGACCCAGTACTTC.

The chain has TRBV7-3 and TRBJ2-3, with 9 nucleotides matching TRBD2. The J segment lost 6 bases and the V segment lost 5 bases, leaving 6 bases of the junction unmatched. The germline gives CDR1 SGHTA, CDR2 FQGTGA. The CDR3 has 14 residues. CDR3 region: CASSPVAGADTQYF. The CDR3 nucleotides are TGTGCCAGCAGCCCGGTAGCGGGAGCGGATACGCAGTATTTT.

The chain recombines TRBV29-1 with TRBJ2-1; 15 bases agree with TRBD2. The length of the CDR3 is 15 residues. Germline V gives CDR1 SQVTM, CDR2 ANQGSEA. J was trimmed by 6 bases and V by 6 bases; bases with no gene match: 6. The CDR3 loop is CSVAGTSGGTNEQFF. The CDR3 coding sequence is TGCAGCGTAGCCGGGACTAGCGGGGGGACCAATGAGCAGTTCTTC.

This clonotype came up a few times. V and J are TRBV11-2 and TRBJ2-1; 13 bases map to TRBD2. V lost 5 bases, J lost 10 bases, and 11 bases stayed unmatched. There are 16 residues in the CDR3. Germline CDR1 reads SGHAT; CDR2 reads FQNNGV. CDR3 protein: CASSRLAGGLGGEQFF. CDR3 bases: TGTGCCAGCAGCAGACTAGCGGGAGGTCTGGGGGGGGAGCAGTTCTTC.

V and J are TRBV20-1 and TRBJ2-3, with D unresolved. Trimming took off 3 bases at V and 2 bases at J, with 12 bases between the two ends. Germline CDR1 DFQATT, CDR2 SNEGSKA (reference sequence). There are 14 residues in the CDR3. The CDR3: CSARMVADTDTQYF. DNA for the CDR3: TGCAGTGCTAGGATGGTGGCTGACACAGATACGCAGTATTTT.

This clonotype was seen repeatedly, ten times or more. The chain combines TRBV7-3 with TRBJ2-3; a possible D gene is TRBD2 (5 bases). Looked up from germline, CDR1 is SGHTA and CDR2 is FQGTGA. The CDR3 length is 16 residues. Trimming stripped 5 bases from V and 0 bases from J, with 15 bases between. In nucleotides, the CDR3 is TGTGCCAGCAGCCCCCGAGGTAGCGTCAGCACAGATACGCAGTATTTT. This gives the protein CASSPRGSVSTDTQYF.

The V call is TRBV7-2, the J call TRBJ2-7; 11 bases map to TRBD2. This CDR3 comprises 15 residues. V gave up 3 bases and J gave up 6 bases; unmatched junction bases: 7. From germline, CDR1 is SGHTA and CDR2 FQGNSA. The CDR3 coding sequence is TGTGCCAGCAGCTTGGGACTAGCGGCCCCGTTCGAGCAGTACTTC. Its translation is CASSLGLAAPFEQYF.

The gene calls are TRBV9 and TRBJ2-1; D is uncertain. V was pared by 0 bases and J by 7 bases, with 14 bases between. The CDR3 spans 15 residues. Per the germline V gene, CDR1 is SGDLS and CDR2 is YYNGEE. The CDR3 DNA reads TGTGCCAGCAGCGTAGACAGATCTTACGGGAATGAGCAGTTCTTC. Its protein is CASSVDRSYGNEQFF.

The V and J genes are TRBV28 and TRBJ2-2; perhaps TRBD1 as D (5 bases). Germline V gene sequence: CDR1 MDHEN, CDR2 SYDVKM. CDR3 size: 16 residues. V was cut by 5 bases and J by 0 bases, with 13 bases left in between. The CDR3 protein is CASSQSDIPNTGELFF. The CDR3 DNA follows: TGTGCCAGCAGTCAATCGGACATACCGAACACCGGGGAGCTGTTTTTT.

The rearrangement joins TRBV5-6 to TRBJ2-6; no clear D. Germline V gives CDR1 SGHDT, CDR2 YYEEEE. V lost 4 bases and J lost 2, with 16 bases in between. CDR3 length: 17 residues. Here the CDR3 reads CASSRRVGYAGANVLTF. The CDR3 coding sequence is TGTGCCAGCAGCCGCCGGGTGGGCTATGCTGGGGCCAACGTCCTGACTTTC.

The sample holds many counts of this clonotype. The chain recombines TRBV21-1 with TRBJ2-7; the D segment call TRBD2 is taken from the table without a DNA check. TRBV21-1 is a documented pseudogene. CDR3 size: 14 residues. CDR3: CASSKGAGGYEQYF. CDR3 coding DNA: TGTGCCAGCAGCAAAGGGGCGGGAGGCTACGAGCAGTACTTC.

This clonotype appeared many times. V and J are TRBV5-1 and TRBJ2-3, with D maybe TRBD2 (5 bases). Trimming removed 6 bases from V and 1 base from J, with 18 bases in between. CDR1 and CDR2 (germline): SGHRS, YFSETQ. There are 16 residues in the CDR3. The CDR3 protein is CASNYGEGTGTDTQYF. The DNA for the CDR3 is TGCGCCAGCAACTACGGCGAGGGAACTGGCACAGATACGCAGTATTTT.

This clonotype was observed many times. In nucleotides, the CDR3 is TGTGCCAGCAGCTTAACAATCCAAGAGACCCAGTACTTC. Translation gives CASSLTIQETQYF. V is TRBV7-8 and J is TRBJ2-5; D unresolved. Deletions cut 2 bases from V and 1 base from J, with 5 bases between. In germline, CDR1 is SGHVS, CDR2 FQNEAQ. The CDR3 length is 13 residues.

This clonotype was observed a single time. V and J are TRBV12-3 or TRBV12-4 and TRBJ2-5; no firm D call. Trimming cost V 7 bases and J 5 bases, with 17 bases left between them. The CDR3 extends over 14 amino acids. The CDR3 DNA follows: TGTGCCAGCACTCAGGACGCGGATGGGGAGACCCAGTACTTC. As protein: CASTQDADGETQYF.

The gene calls are TRBV5-6 and TRBJ2-1; perhaps TRBD1 as D (5 bases). This CDR3 is 16 amino acids long. The germline gives CDR1 SGHDT, CDR2 YYEEEE. V shed 0 bases and J shed 1 base, with 11 bases lying between them. CDR3 amino acids: CASSLEQGTSYNEQFF. As DNA, the CDR3 is TGTGCCAGCAGCTTGGAGCAGGGCACATCCTACAATGAGCAGTTCTTC.

The table lists this clonotype with many counts. J is TRBJ2-7 and V is TRBV20-1, with D unresolved. V shed 5 bases and J shed 4 bases, with 9 bases lying between them. CDR1 is DFQATT, CDR2 SNEGSKA, per germline (reference sequence). The CDR3 consists of 11 residues. The CDR3 sequence: CSALTRYEQYF. Here the CDR3 DNA reads TGCAGTGCTCTGACGAGGTACGAGCAGTACTTC.

V gene TRBV28 combines with J gene TRBJ2-1, with 13 bases lining up with TRBD2. The germline gives CDR1 MDHEN, CDR2 SYDVKM. This CDR3 contains 15 residues. Trimming at V came to 7 bases and at J to 9 bases, leaving 9 bases not matched to a gene. CDR3 bases: TGTGCCAGCACCAGGAGGACTAGCGGGAGAGGTGAGCAGTTCTTC. Its protein is CASTRRTSGRGEQFF.

The chain joins TRBV5-1 to TRBJ2-1; TRBD2 matches at 8 bases. CDR1 is SGHRS, CDR2 YFSETQ, per germline. This CDR3 is built from 15 residues. The J segment lost 7 bases and the V segment lost 0 bases, leaving 6 bases of the junction unmatched. In nucleotides, the CDR3 is TGCGCCAGCAGCTTGGGCGGGCAGCGGGGGAATGAGCAGTTCTTC. Encoded protein: CASSLGGQRGNEQFF.

This clonotype was picked up a small number of times. This chain uses TRBV5-6 with TRBJ2-4, with D perhaps matching TRBD1 (6 bases). CDR1 and CDR2 from the germline V gene are SGHDT and YYEEEE. This CDR3 is 16 amino acids long. Deletions cut 5 bases from V and 8 bases from J, with 23 bases between. The CDR3 loop reads CASSRQVFAFGDIQYF. CDR3 nucleotide sequence: TGTGCCAGCAGTCGACAGGTCTTCGCGTTTGGGGACATTCAGTACTTC.

The chain uses TRBV20-1 and TRBJ2-3; D is unclear. The CDR3 has 14 residues. Germline lookup yields CDR1 DFQATT and CDR2 SNEGSKA (reference sequence). The ends were cut back, 0 bases at V and 1 base at J, with 8 bases in the middle. CDR3 protein: CSARDPRGTDTQYF. In DNA form, the CDR3 reads TGCAGTGCTAGAGATCCACGGGGCACAGATACGCAGTATTTT.

A note on this clonotype: A junction boundary mismatches the germline segment, possibly from a read error. V gene TRBV27 combines with J gene TRBJ2-7; 12 positions agree with TRBD2. CDR3 size: 15 residues. The germline gives CDR1 MNHEY, CDR2 SMNVEV (reference sequence). This chain's CDR3 is CACRPLAGGPGEQYF. In nucleotides, the CDR3 is TGTGCCTGCAGACCCCTAGCGGGAGGGCCGGGTGAGCAGTACTTC.

As to this clonotype: A much bigger clone sits one base away, suggesting this may be a read error. V gene TRBV20-1 combines with J gene TRBJ1-4, with TRBD1 matching 8 bases. CDR3 length equals 13 residues. The germline V gene encodes CDR1 DFQATT and CDR2 SNEGSKA (reference sequence). The CDR3 reads CSARQGANEKPFF. The CDR3, as DNA: TGCAGTGCTAGACAGGGGGCTAATGAAAAACCGTTTTTT.